The 5 T cell receptor beta chains listed next were all sequenced from one sample in a study of neoadjuvant anti-PD-1 for oral cavity cancer. TCRdb's copy holds only in-frame clones and misses some; the assay was immunoSEQ multiplex PCR. The repertoire holds 72,000 or so clones, roughly nine tenths seen once, with less than 3% in the top ten. Specified time point: after neoadjuvant nivolumab, at surgical resection. The material was PBMCs, obtained after nivolumab (anti-PD-1) treatment. These receptors all come from a person between 40 and 80 years old with oral cavity squamous cell carcinoma.

The chain combines TRBV7-9 with TRBJ2-1, with D unclear. Germline CDR1 SEHNR, CDR2 FQNEAQ (reference sequence). There are 8 residues in the CDR3. V gave up 5 bases and J gave up 12 bases, with 2 bases separating them. The CDR3 sequence is CASSPQFF. The CDR3 DNA reads as TGTGCCAGCAGCCCGCAGTTCTTC.

This sequence joins TRBV27 and TRBJ1-1; D gene ambiguous. The CDR3 runs 15 residues. Trimming cost V 4 bases and J 3 bases, with 15 bases left between them. CDR1 and CDR2 from the germline V gene are MNHEY and SMNVEV (reference sequence). CDR3 bases: TGTGCCAGCAGTTCCCTCGGAGCCGCGGACACTGAAGCTTTCTTT. Residues: CASSSLGAADTEAFF.

The chain carries TRBV9 and TRBJ2-1; D is possibly TRBD2 (6 bases). Germline lookup yields CDR1 SGDLS and CDR2 YYNGEE. The CDR3 loop spans 17 amino acids. Trimming removed 3 bases from V and 4 bases from J, with 20 bases in between. The CDR3 region has the DNA TGTGCCAGCAGCGCGACGCGGTTCGGCGGGAAGTACAATGAGCAGTTCTTC. Amino acid sequence: CASSATRFGGKYNEQFF.

V usage is TRBV5-1 and J usage is TRBJ2-5, with a tentative D call TRBD2 (5 bases). Trimming cost V 0 bases and J 5 bases, with 11 bases left between them. The CDR3 has 14 amino acids. The germline CDR1 and CDR2 sequences are SGHRS and YFSETQ. CDR3 bases: TGCGCCAGCAGCTTGGTCGGGATAAAGGAGACCCAGTACTTC. It is translated as CASSLVGIKETQYF.

The chain employs TRBV27 and TRBJ1-2; the D gene is possibly TRBD1 (5 bases). The CDR3 runs to 15 residues. The germline CDR1 and CDR2 sequences are MNHEY and SMNVEV (reference sequence). V was shortened by 4 bases and J by 0 bases, with 12 bases between the two germline ends. Written as DNA, the CDR3 is TGTGCCAGCAGTTACGGGGGAGCCGCTAACTATGGCTACACCTTC. This gives the protein CASSYGGAANYGYTF.